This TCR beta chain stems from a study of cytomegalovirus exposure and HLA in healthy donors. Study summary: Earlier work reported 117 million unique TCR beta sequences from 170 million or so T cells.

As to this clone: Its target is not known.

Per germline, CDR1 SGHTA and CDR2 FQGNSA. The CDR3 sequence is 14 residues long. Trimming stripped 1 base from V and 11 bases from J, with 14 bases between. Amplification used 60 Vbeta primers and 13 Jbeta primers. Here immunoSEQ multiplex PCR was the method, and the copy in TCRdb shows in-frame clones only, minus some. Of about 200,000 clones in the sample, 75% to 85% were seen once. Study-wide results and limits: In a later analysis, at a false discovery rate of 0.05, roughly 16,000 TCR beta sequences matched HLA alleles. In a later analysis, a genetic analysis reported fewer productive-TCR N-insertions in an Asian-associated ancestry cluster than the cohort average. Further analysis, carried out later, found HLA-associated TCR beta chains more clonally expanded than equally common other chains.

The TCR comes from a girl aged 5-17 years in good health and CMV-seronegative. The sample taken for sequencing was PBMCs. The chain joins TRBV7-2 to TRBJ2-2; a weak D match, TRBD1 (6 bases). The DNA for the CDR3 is TGTGCCAGCAGCTTAGTAGAATCCAGGGGAGAGCTGTTTTTT. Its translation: CASSLVESRGELFF.